Described below is a single T cell receptor (beta chain) sequence and its context. Antigen unknown. A junction boundary mismatches the germline segment, possibly from a read error. CDR3 length: 17 residues. CDR1 and CDR2 from the germline V gene are MNHEY and SVGEGT. TCR beta cDNA was prepared out of about 530 ng total RNA by means of a constant-region primer. Libraries covering TCR beta were generated through three nested multiplex PCR rounds (using a slightly modified ARM-PCR). Two initial PCR rounds of around 10 cycles each paired TRBV1-TRBV30 forward primers with a C-beta reverse primer. Each CDR3 protein is one row after TCRdb ran MiXCR on the multiplex PCR reads. The table shows 100,000 or so distinct CDR3 sequences, with more than 65% occurring only once. For each extraction, RNA and DNA were obtained together from roughly 20-30 mg of unsorted bulk tissue. Without exception, tumor samples held over 80% viable tumor cells.

This entry comes from a study of tumor-infiltrating lymphocytes in primary liver carcinoma. Study at large: These were node-negative, non-metastatic T1-T3 tumors of about 4.2 to 11 cm. Samples gave roughly 3.65 to 7.5 million productive TCRbeta reads, similar across tissue types.

Whole-study results and caveats: Lesser overlap characterized tumor-adjacent and tumor-blood pairs relative to tumor region pairs.

The receptor was derived from a woman aged 55 to 70 with primary liver carcinoma and hepatitis B virus infection. Material for sequencing was liver tumor tissue from sampling region 5. Stated subset: tumor region T5, tumor centre. V usage is TRBV6-2 or TRBV6-3 and J usage is TRBJ2-1, with D possibly TRBD2 on 6 matching bases. CDR3 DNA: TGTGCCAGCAGTTCCTCTCGAGGGAGGACCCCCTACAATGAGCAGCTCTTC. Its translation is CASSSSRGRTPYNEQLF.